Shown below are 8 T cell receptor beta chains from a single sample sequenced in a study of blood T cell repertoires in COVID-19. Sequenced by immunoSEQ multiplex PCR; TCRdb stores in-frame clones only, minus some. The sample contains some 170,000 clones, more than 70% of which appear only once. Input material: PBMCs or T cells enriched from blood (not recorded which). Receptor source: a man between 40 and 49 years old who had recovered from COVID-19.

The CDR3 reads CASSLGGPGQGFGANVLTF. The CDR3 DNA reads TGTGCCAGCAGCTTAGGGGGGCCGGGACAGGGGTTCGGGGCCAACGTCCTGACTTTC. This rearrangement joins TRBV11-2 to TRBJ2-6; 10 bases are a match to TRBD1. This CDR3 is built from 19 residues. The germline gives CDR1 SGHAT, CDR2 FQNNGV. J gave up 4 bases and V 1 base, and 10 bases lay outside the gene matches.

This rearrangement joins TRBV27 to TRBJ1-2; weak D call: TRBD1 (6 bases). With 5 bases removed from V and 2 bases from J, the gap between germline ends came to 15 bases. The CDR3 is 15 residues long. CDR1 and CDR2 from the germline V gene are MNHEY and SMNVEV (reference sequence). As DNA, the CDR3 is TGTGCCAGCAGTGCCTGGGACACCTTGAACTATGGCTACACCTTC. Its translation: CASSAWDTLNYGYTF.

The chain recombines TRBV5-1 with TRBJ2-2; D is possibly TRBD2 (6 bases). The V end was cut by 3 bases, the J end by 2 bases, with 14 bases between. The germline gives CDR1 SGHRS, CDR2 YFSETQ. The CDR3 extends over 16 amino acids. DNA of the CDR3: TGCGCCAGCAGCTGGGGGGATGTACTAAACACCGGGGAGCTGTTTTTT. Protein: CASSWGDVLNTGELFF.

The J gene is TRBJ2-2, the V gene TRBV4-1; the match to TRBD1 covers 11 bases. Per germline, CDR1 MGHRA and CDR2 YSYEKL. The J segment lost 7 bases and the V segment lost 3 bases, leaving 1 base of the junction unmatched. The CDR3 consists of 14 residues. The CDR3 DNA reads TGCGCCAGCAGCCAGGGACAGGGGGGCGGGGAGCTGTTTTTT. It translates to CASSQGQGGGELFF.

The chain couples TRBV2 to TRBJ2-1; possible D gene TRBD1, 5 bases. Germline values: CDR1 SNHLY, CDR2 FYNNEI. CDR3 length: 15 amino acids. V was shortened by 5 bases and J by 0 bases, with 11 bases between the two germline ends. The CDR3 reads CASSRQMSSYNEQFF. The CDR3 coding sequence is TGTGCCAGCAGTAGACAGATGAGCTCCTACAATGAGCAGTTCTTC.

CDR3 sequence (DNA): TGCAGCGTTATTGGGCAGTGGAACACTGAAGCTTTCTTT. Protein sequence: CSVIGQWNTEAFF. This chain links TRBV29-1 with TRBJ1-1; D unclear. The CDR3 length is 13 residues. The germline CDR1 and CDR2 sequences are SQVTM and ANQGSEA. Trimming cost V 5 bases and J 1 base, with 11 bases left between them. Looking up the rest from reference TRBV29-1 and TRBJ1-1 gives the full variable domain: SAVISQKPSRDICQRGTSLTIQCQVDSQVTMMFWYRQQPGQSLTLIATANQGSEATYESGFVIDKFPISRPNLTFSTLTVSNMSPEDSSIYLCSVIGQWNTEAFFGQGTRLTVV.

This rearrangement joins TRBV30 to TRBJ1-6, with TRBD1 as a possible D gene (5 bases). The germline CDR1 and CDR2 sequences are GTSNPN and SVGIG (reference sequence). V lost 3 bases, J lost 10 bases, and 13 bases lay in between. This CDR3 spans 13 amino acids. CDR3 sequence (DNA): TGTGCCTGGAGCGGGGGGTTTGGGTCACCCCTCCACTTT. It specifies CAWSGGFGSPLHF.

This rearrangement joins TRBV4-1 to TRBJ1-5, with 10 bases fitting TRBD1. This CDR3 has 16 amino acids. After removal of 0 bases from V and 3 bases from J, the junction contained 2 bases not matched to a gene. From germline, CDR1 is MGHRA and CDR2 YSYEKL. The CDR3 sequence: CASSQDGTGDNQPQHF. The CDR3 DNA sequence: TGCGCCAGCAGCCAAGACGGGACAGGGGACAATCAGCCCCAGCATTTT.